This paragraph reports one TCR beta chain. The antigen remains unidentified. The sample originates from a study of beta chain features in type 1 diabetes. Background on the study: Cell yields, gender and age were comparable in patients and healthy donors.

Study conclusions and caveats: More deletions and fewer insertions at VDJ junctions were seen in type 1 diabetes patients. Significant though moderate, a shortening of TCRB CDR3s appeared in all four CD4+ subsets of Type 1 diabetes patients.

The J segment lost 1 base and the V segment lost 6 bases, leaving 11 bases of the junction unmatched. Germline V CDR1 and CDR2: MDHEN, SYDVKM. This CDR3 contains 18 residues. Every isolated RNA sample was fully reverse transcribed, so sequencing captured expressed TCRB transcripts. There were around 3.5 million reads on average in the naive, central memory and regulatory T cell samples. Assay: immunoSEQ multiplex PCR; the TCRdb copy retains only in-frame clones and omits some. The repertoire consists of just over 600,000 clones, with around 15% occurring once and the leading ten covering under 0.095%.

This TCR came from a man younger than 30 in good health. The chain has TRBV28 and TRBJ2-1; 11 bases are shared with TRBD2. Material: naive CD4+ T cells from blood. CDR3 sequence (DNA): TGTGCCAGCAGACTCAGGTCTAGCGGGGGGCGGTCCTACAATGAGCAGTTCTTC. It is translated as CASRLRSSGGRSYNEQFF.